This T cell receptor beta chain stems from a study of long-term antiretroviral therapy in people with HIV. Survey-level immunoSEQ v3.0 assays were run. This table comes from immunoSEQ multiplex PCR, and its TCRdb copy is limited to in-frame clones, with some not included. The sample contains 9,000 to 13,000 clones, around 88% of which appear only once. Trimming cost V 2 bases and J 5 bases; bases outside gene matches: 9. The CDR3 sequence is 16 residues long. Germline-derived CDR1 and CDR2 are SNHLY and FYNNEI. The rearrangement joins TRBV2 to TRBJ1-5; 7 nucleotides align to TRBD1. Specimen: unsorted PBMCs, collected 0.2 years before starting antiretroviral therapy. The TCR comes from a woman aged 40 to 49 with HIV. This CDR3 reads CASSEMRGRVDQPQHF. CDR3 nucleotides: TGTGCCAGCAGTGAAATGAGGGGGCGCGTAGATCAGCCCCAGCATTTT.